This TCR beta chain was obtained from a study of blood T cell repertoires in COVID-19. Study background: Spain, Italy and the United States supplied samples that represented acute and convalescent COVID-19. PBMCs, B-cell-depleted T cells, or T cells were the source of the cDNA or gDNA that made up the material.

In the authors' workflow: Quantification of nucleated cells was approximated via reference gene primer amplification. The table came from immunoSEQ multiplex PCR; TCRdb's copy has only in-frame clones and leaves some out. V, J and clone size were drawn from that table, and D and trimming were deduced from the DNA. The sample yields 100,000 to 150,000 clones, around 89% seen once. The CDR3 contains 14 residues. The V gene lost 5 bases and the J gene lost 6 bases, with 17 bases spanning the gap. Germline V gene sequence: CDR1 GTSNPN, CDR2 SVGIG (reference sequence). V and J are TRBV30 and TRBJ2-4; perhaps TRBD1 as D (5 bases). Sequencing used peripheral blood. This clonotype originated in a man in his fifties with active or convalescent COVID-19. CDR3: CAWSDRGRRNIQYF. DNA for the CDR3: TGTGCCTGGTCTGATAGGGGTCGCAGAAACATTCAGTACTTC.